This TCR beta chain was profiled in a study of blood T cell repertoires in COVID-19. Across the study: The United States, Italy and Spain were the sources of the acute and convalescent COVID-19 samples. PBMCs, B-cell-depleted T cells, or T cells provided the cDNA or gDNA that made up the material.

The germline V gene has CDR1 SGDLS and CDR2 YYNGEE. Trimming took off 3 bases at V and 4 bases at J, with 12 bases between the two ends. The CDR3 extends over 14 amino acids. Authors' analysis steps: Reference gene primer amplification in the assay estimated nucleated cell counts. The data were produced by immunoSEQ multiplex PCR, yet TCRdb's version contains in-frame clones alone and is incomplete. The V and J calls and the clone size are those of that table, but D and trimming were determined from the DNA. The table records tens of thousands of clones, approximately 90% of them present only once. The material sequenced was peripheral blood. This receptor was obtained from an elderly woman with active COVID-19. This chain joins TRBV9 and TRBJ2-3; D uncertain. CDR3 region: CASSAPLAADTQYF. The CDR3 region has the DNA TGTGCCAGCAGCGCCCCTCTCGCGGCAGATACGCAGTATTTT. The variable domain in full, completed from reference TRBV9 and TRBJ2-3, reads DSGVTQTPKHLITATGQRVTLRCSPRSGDLSVYWYQQSLDQGLQFLIQYYNGEERAKGNILERFSAQQFPDLHSELNLSSLELGDSALYFCASSAPLAADTQYFGPGTRLTVL.